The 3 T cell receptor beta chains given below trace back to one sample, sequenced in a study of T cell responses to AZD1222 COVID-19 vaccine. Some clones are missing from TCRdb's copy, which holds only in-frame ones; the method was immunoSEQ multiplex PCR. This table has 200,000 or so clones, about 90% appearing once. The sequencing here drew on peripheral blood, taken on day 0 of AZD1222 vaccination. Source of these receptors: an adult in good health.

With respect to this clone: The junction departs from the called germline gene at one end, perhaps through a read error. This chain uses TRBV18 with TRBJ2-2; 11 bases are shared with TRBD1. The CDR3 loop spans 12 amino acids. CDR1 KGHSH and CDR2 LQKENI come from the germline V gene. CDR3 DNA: TGTGCCAGCGGTCCCGGGACAGGGGGGCTGTTTTTT. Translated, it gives CASGPGTGGLFF.

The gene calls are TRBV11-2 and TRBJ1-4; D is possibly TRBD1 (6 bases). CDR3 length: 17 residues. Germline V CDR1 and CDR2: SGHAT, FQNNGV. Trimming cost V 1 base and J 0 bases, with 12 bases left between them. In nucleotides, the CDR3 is TGTGCCAGCAGCTTAGTGCTGGGGGCGACAACTAATGAAAAACTGTTTTTT. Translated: CASSLVLGATTNEKLFF. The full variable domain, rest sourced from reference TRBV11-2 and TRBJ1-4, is EAGVAQSPRYKIIEKRQSVAFWCNPISGHATLYWYQQILGQGPKLLIQFQNNGVVDDSQLPKDRFSAERLKGVDSTLKIQPAKLEDSAVYLCASSLVLGATTNEKLFFGSGTQLSVL.

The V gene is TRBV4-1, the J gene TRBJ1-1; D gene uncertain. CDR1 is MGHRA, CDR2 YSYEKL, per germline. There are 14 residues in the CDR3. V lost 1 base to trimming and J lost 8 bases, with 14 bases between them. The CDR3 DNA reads TGCGCCAGCAGCCAAGGGGAAATGGCAGAGGAAGCTTTCTTT. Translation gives CASSQGEMAEEAFF.